This entry concerns a single T cell receptor (beta chain). Trimming removed 6 bases at V and 1 base at J, with 8 bases between. Germline V gene lookup returns CDR1 SGHRS and CDR2 YFSETQ. This CDR3 has 13 residues. Profiled with immunoSEQ multiplex PCR; TCRdb holds only in-frame clones, not every one. The sample lists hundreds of thousands of clones, almost 95% occurring once. The source of the sample is a study of shared clonotypes between healthy human individuals. CD45RO-negative, CCR7-selected cells formed the naive CD8 fraction, which excluded terminally differentiated effector memory CD45RA+ cells.

Sequenced input: naive CD8+ T cells sorted from blood. The receptor comes from a man aged 25 to 45 in good health. The chain couples TRBV5-1 to TRBJ2-1; D is perhaps TRBD2 (5 bases). This CDR3 reads CASKGSSYNEQFF. CDR3 sequence (DNA): TGCGCCAGCAAAGGGAGTTCCTACAATGAGCAGTTCTTC.